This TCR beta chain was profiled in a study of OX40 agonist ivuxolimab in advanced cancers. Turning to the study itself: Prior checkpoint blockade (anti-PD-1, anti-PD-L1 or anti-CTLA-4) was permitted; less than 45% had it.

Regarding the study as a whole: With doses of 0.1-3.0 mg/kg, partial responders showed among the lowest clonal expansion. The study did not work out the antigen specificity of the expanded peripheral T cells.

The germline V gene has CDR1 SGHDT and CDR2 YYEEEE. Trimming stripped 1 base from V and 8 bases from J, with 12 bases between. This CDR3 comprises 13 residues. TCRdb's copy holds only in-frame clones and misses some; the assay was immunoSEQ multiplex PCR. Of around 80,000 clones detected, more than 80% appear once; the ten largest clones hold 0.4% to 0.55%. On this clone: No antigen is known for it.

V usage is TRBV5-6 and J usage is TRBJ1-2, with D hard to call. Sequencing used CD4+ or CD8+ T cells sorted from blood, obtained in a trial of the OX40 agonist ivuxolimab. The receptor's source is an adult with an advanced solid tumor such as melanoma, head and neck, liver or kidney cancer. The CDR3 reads CASSLSWLGGYTF. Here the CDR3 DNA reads TGTGCCAGCAGCTTGTCCTGGCTAGGGGGCTACACCTTC.